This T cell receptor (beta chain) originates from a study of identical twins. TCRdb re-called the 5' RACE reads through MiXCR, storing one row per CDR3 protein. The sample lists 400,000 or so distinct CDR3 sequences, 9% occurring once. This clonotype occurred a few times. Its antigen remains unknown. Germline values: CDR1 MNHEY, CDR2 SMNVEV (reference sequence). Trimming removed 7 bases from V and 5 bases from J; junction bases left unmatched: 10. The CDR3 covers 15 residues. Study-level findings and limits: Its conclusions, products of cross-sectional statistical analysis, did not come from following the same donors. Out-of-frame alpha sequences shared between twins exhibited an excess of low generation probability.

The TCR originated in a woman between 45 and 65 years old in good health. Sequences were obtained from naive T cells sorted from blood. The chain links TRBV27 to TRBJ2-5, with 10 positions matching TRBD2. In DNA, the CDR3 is TGTGCCAGCACCCTAGCGGGAGACCAATTGGAGACCCAGTACTTC. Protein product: CASTLAGDQLETQYF.